This TCR beta chain was sequenced during a study of early T cells in non-severe SARS-CoV-2 infection. Study summary: Chains were unpaired, as sequencing was done on bulk RNA from unsorted whole blood.

Tagging with unique molecular identifiers was applied to individual cDNA molecules. MiXCR, applied by TCRdb to the 5' RACE reads, yields one record per CDR3 protein. Of around 44,000 distinct CDR3 sequences in the sample, roughly 9.8% were seen once. The study's findings and limits: Matching results from VDJdb favored anti-spike CD8 responses, leaving private and CD4 specificities undetected.

Germline CDR1 reads SGHNT; CDR2 reads YENEEA. CDR3 length equals 17 residues. The J segment lost 1 base and the V segment lost 6 bases, leaving 11 bases of the junction unmatched. Only a few counts were recorded for this clonotype. Its antigen is unidentified. This chain connects TRBV11-3 to TRBJ2-2; 7 bases agree with TRBD1. The TCR comes from an adult who was a healthcare worker with PCR-confirmed SARS-CoV-2 infection or an uninfected control (not recorded which). Sequences were obtained from whole blood. The CDR3 reads CASRQSWGTENTGELFF. DNA of the CDR3: TGTGCCAGCAGACAGTCCTGGGGGACAGAGAACACCGGGGAGCTGTTTTTT.